This TCR beta chain came from a study of CD8 T cells in Susac syndrome. Findings and limits, study-wide: Peak Susac CD8+ clonal expansion was seen in TEMRA cells and active patients.

After extraction with the RNeasy kit, roughly 0.5 to 1 ug of the RNA was reverse transcribed using random hexamers. TCR beta CDR3 was amplified by immunoSEQ covering 54 Vbeta and 13 Jbeta. MiXCR was run by TCRdb on the immunoSEQ multiplex PCR reads, yielding one entry per CDR3 protein. The sample lists roughly 150,000 distinct CDR3 sequences; around 95% were seen once. The germline V gene has CDR1 LNHDA and CDR2 SQIVND (reference sequence). The J segment lost 4 bases and the V segment lost 5 bases, leaving 8 bases of the junction unmatched. CDR3 size: 15 residues. Turning to this clonotype: Its antigen is as yet unknown.

This TCR came from a human donor with Susac syndrome. Sequenced: CD8+ T cells from PBMCs. The J gene is TRBJ1-1, the V gene TRBV19, with 9 bases that match TRBD1. The CDR3 DNA is TGTGCCAGTAGTCTTACCTCGACAGGGGGCACTGAAGCTTTCTTT. Residues: CASSLTSTGGTEAFF.